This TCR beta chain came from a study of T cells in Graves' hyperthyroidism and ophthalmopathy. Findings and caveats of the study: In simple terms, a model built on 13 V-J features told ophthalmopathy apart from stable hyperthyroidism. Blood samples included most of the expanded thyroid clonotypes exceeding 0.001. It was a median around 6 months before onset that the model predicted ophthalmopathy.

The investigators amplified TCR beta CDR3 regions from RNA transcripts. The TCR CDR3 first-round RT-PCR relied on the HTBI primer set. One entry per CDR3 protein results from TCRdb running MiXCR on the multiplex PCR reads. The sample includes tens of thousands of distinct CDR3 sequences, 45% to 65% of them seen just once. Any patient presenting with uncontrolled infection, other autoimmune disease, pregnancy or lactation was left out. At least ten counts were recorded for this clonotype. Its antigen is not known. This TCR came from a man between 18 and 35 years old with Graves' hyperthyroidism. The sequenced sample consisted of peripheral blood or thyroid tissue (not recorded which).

As DNA, the CDR3 is TGTGCCACCAGTGATTTGGACAGTAAGGGGGATACGCAGTATTTT. It codes for CATSDLDSKGDTQYF. V usage is TRBV24-1 and J usage is TRBJ2-3, with TRBD1 as a possible D gene (5 bases). The CDR3 length is 15 residues. CDR1 is KGHDR, CDR2 SFDVKD, per germline. Deletions cut 0 bases from V and 6 bases from J, with 12 bases between.